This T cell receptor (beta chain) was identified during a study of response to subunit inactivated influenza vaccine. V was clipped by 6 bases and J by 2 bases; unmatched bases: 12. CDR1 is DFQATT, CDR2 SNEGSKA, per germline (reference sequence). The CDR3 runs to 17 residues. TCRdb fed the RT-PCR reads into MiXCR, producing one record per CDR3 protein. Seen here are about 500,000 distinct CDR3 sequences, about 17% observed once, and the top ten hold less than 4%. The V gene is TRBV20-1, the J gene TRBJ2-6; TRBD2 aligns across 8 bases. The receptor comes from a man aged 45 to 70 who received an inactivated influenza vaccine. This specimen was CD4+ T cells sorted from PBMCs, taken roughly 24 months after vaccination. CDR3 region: CSATGGSGFTGANVLTF. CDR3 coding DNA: TGCAGTGCCACGGGGGGGTCCGGGTTCACTGGGGCCAACGTCCTGACTTTC.